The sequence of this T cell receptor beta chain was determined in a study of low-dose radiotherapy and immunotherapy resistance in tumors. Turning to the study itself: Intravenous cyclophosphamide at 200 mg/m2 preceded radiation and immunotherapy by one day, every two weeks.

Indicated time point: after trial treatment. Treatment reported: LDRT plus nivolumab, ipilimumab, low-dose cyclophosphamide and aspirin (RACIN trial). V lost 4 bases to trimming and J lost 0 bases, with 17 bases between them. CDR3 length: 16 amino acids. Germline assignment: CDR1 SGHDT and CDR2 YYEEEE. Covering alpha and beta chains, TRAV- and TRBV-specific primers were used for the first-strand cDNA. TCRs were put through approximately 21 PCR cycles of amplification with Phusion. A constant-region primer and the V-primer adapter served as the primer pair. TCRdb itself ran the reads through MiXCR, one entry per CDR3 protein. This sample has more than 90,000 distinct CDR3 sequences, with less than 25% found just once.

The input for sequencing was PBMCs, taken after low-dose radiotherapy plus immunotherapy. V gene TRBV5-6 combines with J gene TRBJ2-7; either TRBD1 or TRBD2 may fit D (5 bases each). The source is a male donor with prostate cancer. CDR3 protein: CASSGGFGTVSYEQYF. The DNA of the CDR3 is TGTGCCAGCAGCGGGGGTTTCGGGACGGTCTCCTACGAGCAGTACTTC.